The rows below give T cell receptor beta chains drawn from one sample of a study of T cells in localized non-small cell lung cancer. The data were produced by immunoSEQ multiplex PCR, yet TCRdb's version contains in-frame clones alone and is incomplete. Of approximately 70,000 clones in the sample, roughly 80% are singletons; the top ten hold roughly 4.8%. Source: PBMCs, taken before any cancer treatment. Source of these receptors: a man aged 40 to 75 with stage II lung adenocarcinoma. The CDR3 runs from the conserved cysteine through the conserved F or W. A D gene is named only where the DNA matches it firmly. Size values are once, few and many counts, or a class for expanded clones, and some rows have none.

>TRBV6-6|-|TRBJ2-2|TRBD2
TGTGCCAGCAGTCTATCTAGCGGGAAAGATAGAGGGGAGCTGTTTTTT
CASSLSSGKDRGELFF
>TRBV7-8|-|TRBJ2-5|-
TGTGCCAGCAGCGAAGAGACCCAGTACTTC
CASSEETQYF
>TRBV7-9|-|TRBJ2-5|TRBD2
TGTGCCAGCAGTCAAGGGCTAGCGGGACTAGAGACCCAGTACTTC
CASSQGLAGLETQYF
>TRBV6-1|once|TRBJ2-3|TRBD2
TGTGCCAGCAGTGAGGCTAGCGGCAGCGGGGATACGCAGTATTTT
CASSEASGSGDTQYF
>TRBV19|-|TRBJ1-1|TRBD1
TGTGCCAGTAGTATGCCAGGGGGTCTGAACACTGAAGCTTTCTTT
CASSMPGGLNTEAFF
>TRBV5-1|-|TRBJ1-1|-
TGCGCCAGCAGATCCCTCCCGGGAGCCTCTAACACTGAAGCTTTCTTT
CASRSLPGASNTEAFF
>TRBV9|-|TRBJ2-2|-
TGTGCCAGCAGCGTAGCGGGGGCTGGTGGGGAGCTGTTTTTT
CASSVAGAGGELFF
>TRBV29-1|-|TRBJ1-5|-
TGCAGCGTTGAATCATCCGGGAACCAGCCCCAGCATTTT
CSVESSGNQPQHF
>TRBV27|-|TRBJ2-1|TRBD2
TGTGCCAGCAGGGGACTAGCGGGAATCTATGAGCAGTTCTTC
CASRGLAGIYEQFF
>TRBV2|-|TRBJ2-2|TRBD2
TGTGCCAGCAGTGAGTGGTCGGGAGGCCAGAACACCGGGGAGCTGTTTTTT
CASSEWSGGQNTGELFF
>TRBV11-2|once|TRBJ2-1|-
TGTGCCAGCAGCTTAGATGGAGTCCCCGCAGGTGAGCAGTTCTTC
CASSLDGVPAGEQFF
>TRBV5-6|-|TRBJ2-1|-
TGTGCCAGCAGCTTGGCCGGGACTGCTGTAGATGAGCAGTTCTTC
CASSLAGTAVDEQFF
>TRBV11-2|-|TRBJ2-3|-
TGTGCCAGCAGCTCCTCAACAGATACGCAGTATTTT
CASSSSTDTQYF
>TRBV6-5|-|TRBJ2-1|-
TGTGCCACCAAGGGTAATAGGGAGAGGGAGTTCTTC
CATKGNREREFF
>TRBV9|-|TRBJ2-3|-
TGTGCCAGCACCCGTGGGACGTCGGGGGGCACAGATACGCAGTATTTT
CASTRGTSGGTDTQYF
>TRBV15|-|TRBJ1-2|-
TGTGCCACCAGCTTTCAGGCTGGCTACACCTTC
CATSFQAGYTF
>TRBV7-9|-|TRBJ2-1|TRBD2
TGTGCCAGCAGCCCCTACCTCGATCTAGCGGGAGCAGGCGAGCAGTTCTTC
CASSPYLDLAGAGEQFF
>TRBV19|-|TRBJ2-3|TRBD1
TGTGCCAGTAGTACAATACAGGGGGACAGCACAGATACGCAGTATTTT
CASSTIQGDSTDTQYF
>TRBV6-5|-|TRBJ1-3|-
TGTGCCAGCAGTTACTCGGCAGGGTACTCTGGAAACACCATATATTTT
CASSYSAGYSGNTIYF
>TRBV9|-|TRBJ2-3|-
TGTGCCAGCAGCGTAGGAGGTCCAGATACGCAGTATTTT
CASSVGGPDTQYF
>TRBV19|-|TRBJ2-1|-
TGTGCCAGTAGTATACGAACAGCTTCTAGGAATGAGCAGTTCTTC
CASSIRTASRNEQFF
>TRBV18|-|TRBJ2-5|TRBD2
TGTGCCAGCTCACCATCCCTAGCGGGAGCAGGGGAGACCCAGTACTTC
CASSPSLAGAGETQYF
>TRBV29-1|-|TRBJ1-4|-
TGCAGCGTTGGGGGGATAGGTGAAAAACTGTTTTTT
CSVGGIGEKLFF
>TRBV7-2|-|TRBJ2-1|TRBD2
TGTGCCAGCAGCTTGCGGACTAGCGGGAGTATTAATGAGCAGTTCTTC
CASSLRTSGSINEQFF
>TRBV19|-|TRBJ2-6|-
TGTGCCAGTAGTATTGGTGAGGGTAGCTCTGGGGCCAACGTCCTGACTTTC
CASSIGEGSSGANVLTF
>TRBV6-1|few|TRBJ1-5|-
TGTGCCAGCAGTGCAGGGACCGCCCTTAGCAATCAGCCCCAGCATTTT
CASSAGTALSNQPQHF
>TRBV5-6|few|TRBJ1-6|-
TGTGCCAGCAGCTCCCCCGGACTATATAATTCACCCCTCCACTTT
CASSSPGLYNSPLHF
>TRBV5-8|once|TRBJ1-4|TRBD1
TGTGCCAGCAGCTCCGGACAGGCACCGGGGGAAAAACTGTTTTTT
CASSSGQAPGEKLFF
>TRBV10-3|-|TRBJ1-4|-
TGTGCCATCAGTCCTGGAAGAGACTTTGAAAAACTGTTTTTT
CAISPGRDFEKLFF
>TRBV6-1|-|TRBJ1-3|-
TGTGCCAGCAGTGAATGGGGCTCTGGAAACACCATATATTTT
CASSEWGSGNTIYF
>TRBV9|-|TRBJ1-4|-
TGTGCCAGCAGCGTAGTACCTAATGAAAAACTGTTTTTT
CASSVVPNEKLFF
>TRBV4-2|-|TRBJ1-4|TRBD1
TGTGCCAGCAGCTACCTGGACAGGGGCGCTGAAAAACTGTTTTTT
CASSYLDRGAEKLFF
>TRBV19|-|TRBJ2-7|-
TGTGCCAGTAGGACGACAGCAAATCACTACGAGCAGTACTTC
CASRTTANHYEQYF
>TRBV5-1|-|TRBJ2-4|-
TGCGCCAGCAGCTTGGAGGAGCCGACAGCTGGAGACATTCAGTACTTC
CASSLEEPTAGDIQYF
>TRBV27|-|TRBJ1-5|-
TGTGCCAGCAGTTTGTTCCGAGGGGGGGCAAAGGAGGAGCCCCAGCATTTT
CASSLFRGGAKEEPQHF
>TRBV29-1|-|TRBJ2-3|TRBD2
TGCAGCGCTGTAGCGGGAGACCTCACAGATACGCAGTATTTT
CSAVAGDLTDTQYF
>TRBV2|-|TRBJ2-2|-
TGTGCCACCCGGCGGGGCTCGAACACCGGGGAGCTGTTTTTT
CATRRGSNTGELFF
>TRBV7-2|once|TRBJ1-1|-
TGTGCCAGCACCCAACACACAGAGACGATTGAAGCTTTCTTT
CASTQHTETIEAFF
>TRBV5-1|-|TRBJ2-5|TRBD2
TGCGCCAGCAGCCGGGGTGAACTAGCGGGCTATACGGCCCAGTACTTC
CASSRGELAGYTAQYF
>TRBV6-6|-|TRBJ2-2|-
TGTGCCAGCGGCTGGGGGGGACAAAACACCGGGGAGCTGTTTTTT
CASGWGGQNTGELFF
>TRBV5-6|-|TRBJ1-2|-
TGTGCCAGCAGCCACAGACCGACTAACTATGGCTACACCTTC
CASSHRPTNYGYTF
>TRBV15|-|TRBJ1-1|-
TGTGCCACCAGCAGAGAAAGGACGGTAGGCGTTGAAGCTTTCTTT
CATSRERTVGVEAFF
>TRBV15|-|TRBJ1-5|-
TGTGCCACCAGCAGCTCAGGGTCGTATCAGCCCCAGCATTTT
CATSSSGSYQPQHF
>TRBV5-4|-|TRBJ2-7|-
TGTGCCAGCAGCTCTGGCTCCTACGAGCAGTACTTC
CASSSGSYEQYF
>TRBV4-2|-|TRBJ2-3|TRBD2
TGTGCCAGCAGCCAAGAGGGACTAGCGGGCACAGATACGCAGTATTTT
CASSQEGLAGTDTQYF
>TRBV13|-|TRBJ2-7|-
TGTGCCAGCAGCCATACTAGTGGCGAGCAGTACTTC
CASSHTSGEQYF
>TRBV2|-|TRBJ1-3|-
TGTGCCAGCAGTGAAGAATTTGGCGTGGGGATCCGGTCTGGAAACACCATATATTTT
CASSEEFGVGIRSGNTIYF
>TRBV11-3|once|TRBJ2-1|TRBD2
TGTGCCAGCAGACAGGGCGGGAGGACCTACAATGAGCAGTTCTTC
CASRQGGRTYNEQFF
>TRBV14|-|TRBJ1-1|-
TGTGCCAGCAGCGCAACCCCGTCAGGCACTGAAGCTTTCTTT
CASSATPSGTEAFF
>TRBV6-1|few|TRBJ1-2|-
TGTGCCAGCAGTGAAAGGGTCTATGGCTACACCTTC
CASSERVYGYTF
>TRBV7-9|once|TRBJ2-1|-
TGTGCCAGCGGAGGGAGGTCCTACAATGAGCAGTTCTTC
CASGGRSYNEQFF